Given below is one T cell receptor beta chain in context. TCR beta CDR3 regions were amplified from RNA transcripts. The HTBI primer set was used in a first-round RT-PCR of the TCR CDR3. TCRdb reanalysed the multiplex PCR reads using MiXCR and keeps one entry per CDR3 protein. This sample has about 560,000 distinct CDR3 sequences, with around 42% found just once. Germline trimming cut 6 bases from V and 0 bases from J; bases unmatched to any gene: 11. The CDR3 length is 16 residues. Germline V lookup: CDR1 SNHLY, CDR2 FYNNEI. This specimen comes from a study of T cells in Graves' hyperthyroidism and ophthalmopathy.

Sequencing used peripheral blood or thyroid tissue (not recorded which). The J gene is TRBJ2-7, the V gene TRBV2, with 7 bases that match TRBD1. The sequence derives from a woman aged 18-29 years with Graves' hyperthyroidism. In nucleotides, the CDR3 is TGTGCCAGCAGCCGCCCAGGCGAGGGGGCCTCCTACGAGCAGTACTTC. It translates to CASSRPGEGASYEQYF. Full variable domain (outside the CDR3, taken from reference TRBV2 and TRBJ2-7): EPEVTQTPSHQVTQMGQEVILRCVPISNHLYFYWYRQILGQKVEFLVSFYNNEISEKSEIFDDQFSVERPDGSNFTLKIRSTKLEDSAMYFCASSRPGEGASYEQYFGPGTRLTVT.